This T cell receptor beta chain was captured in a study of blood T cell repertoires in COVID-19. Profiled with immunoSEQ multiplex PCR; TCRdb holds only in-frame clones, not every one. The repertoire holds 50,000 to 70,000 clones, with more than 80% as singletons. Specimen: peripheral blood. The sequence was collected from a woman older than 75 with active COVID-19.

CDR3 DNA: TGTGCCAGCAGAGGGACTAGCGGACTAGCCAAAAACATTCAGTACTTC. It yields the protein CASRGTSGLAKNIQYF. The chain combines TRBV2 with TRBJ2-4; 11 bases align to TRBD2. CDR1 and CDR2 (germline): SNHLY, FYNNEI. The CDR3 has 16 amino acids. V was clipped by 6 bases and J by 0 bases; unmatched bases: 4.